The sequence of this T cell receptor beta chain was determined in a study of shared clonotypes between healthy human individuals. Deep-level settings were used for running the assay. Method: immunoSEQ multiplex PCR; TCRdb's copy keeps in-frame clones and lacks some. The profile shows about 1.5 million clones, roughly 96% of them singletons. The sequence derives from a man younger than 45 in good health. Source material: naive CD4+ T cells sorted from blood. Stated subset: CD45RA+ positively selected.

This CDR3 is CASSVVGQANEQFF. CDR3 DNA sequence: TGTGCCAGCAGCGTAGTCGGTCAGGCCAATGAGCAGTTCTTC. This chain links TRBV9 with TRBJ2-1; unclear D gene. The ends were cut back, 0 bases at V and 6 bases at J, with 10 bases in the middle. The CDR3 has 14 amino acids. The germline V gene has CDR1 SGDLS and CDR2 YYNGEE.